This entry lists 28 T cell receptor beta chains sequenced from one sample in a study of T-cell reconstitution after alpha-beta-depleted transplantation in children. Preparing the TCRbeta library involved the use of unique molecular identifiers. TCRdb passed the PCR reads through MiXCR, listing each CDR3 protein once. The data hold approximately 640,000 distinct CDR3 sequences, with 16% observed a single time. The sample consisted of PBMCs from the stem cell graft donor, taken from the stem cell graft. The receptor set was obtained from a human donor who donated a stem cell graft to a child with acute myeloid leukemia.

This clonotype was observed many times. The chain is built from TRBV20-1 and TRBJ1-6; D possibly corresponds to TRBD1 (6 bases). This CDR3 spans 16 amino acids. V gave up 5 bases and J gave up 7 bases, with 21 bases separating them. The germline V gene encodes CDR1 DFQATT and CDR2 SNEGSKA (reference sequence). CDR3 nucleotide sequence: TGCAGTGCTCGAGGGCGGCCGGGACATGAGAATTCACCCCTCCACTTT. Protein product: CSARGRPGHENSPLHF.

The chain links TRBV4-1 to TRBJ1-4; a weak D match, TRBD1 (5 bases). The germline V gene encodes CDR1 MGHRA and CDR2 YSYEKL. The CDR3 has 15 residues. The germline V and J ends were trimmed by 0 bases and 7 bases, with 12 bases remaining between them. The CDR3 region has the DNA TGCGCCAGCAGCCAAGATTGGGGGGTCAGTGAAAAACTGTTTTTT. Amino acids: CASSQDWGVSEKLFF.

This clonotype was detected many times. The chain has TRBV5-6 and TRBJ2-3, with TRBD1 as a possible D gene (6 bases). The CDR3 length is 15 residues. The V gene's germline CDR1 is SGHDT and CDR2 YYEEEE. V lost 1 base and J lost 0, with 9 bases in between. CDR3 loop: CASSLRQESTDTQYF. The CDR3 coding sequence is TGTGCCAGCAGCTTGAGACAGGAGAGCACAGATACGCAGTATTTT.

This clonotype was detected ten times or more. V is TRBV7-2 and J is TRBJ2-3; 8 bases match TRBD1. Germline CDR1 and CDR2: SGHTA and FQGNSA. Trimming at V came to 5 bases and at J to 2 bases, leaving 3 bases not matched to a gene. The length of the CDR3 is 14 residues. The CDR3 bases are TGTGCCAGCAGCCCGGACAGGGCCACAGATACGCAGTATTTT. Amino acids: CASSPDRATDTQYF.

This clonotype showed up just a few times. This sequence joins TRBV9 and TRBJ1-6; no clear D gene. Trimming pared 4 bases from V and 5 bases from J, leaving 16 bases between. CDR1 is SGDLS, CDR2 YYNGEE, per germline. The CDR3 contains 16 residues. The CDR3 DNA reads as TGTGCCAGCAGCTCGCCGAACCGAGCTAATAATTCACCCCTCCACTTT. Protein: CASSSPNRANNSPLHF.

This clonotype was recorded many times. The chain combines TRBV20-1 with TRBJ2-7; 8 nucleotides line up with TRBD2. The ends lost 5 bases at V and 0 bases at J; junction bases unmatched: 6. The germline gives CDR1 DFQATT, CDR2 SNEGSKA (reference sequence). CDR3 length: 14 residues. The CDR3 coding sequence is TGCAGTGCTCTGGAGGCGGGAGGCTCCTACGAGCAGTACTTC. Translated: CSALEAGGSYEQYF.

In this sample, this clonotype turned up a few times. The chain recombines TRBV7-2 with TRBJ1-1; 10 bases match TRBD1. Trimming removed 7 bases from V and 4 bases from J; junction bases left unmatched: 6. The CDR3 consists of 14 residues. Germline lookup yields CDR1 SGHTA and CDR2 FQGNSA. Here the CDR3 reads CASTRQGAGTEAFF. CDR3 DNA sequence: TGTGCCAGCACAAGACAGGGGGCGGGCACTGAAGCTTTCTTT.

In its sample, this clonotype was seen many times. This chain connects TRBV20-1 to TRBJ1-5, with D hard to call. The CDR3 totals 14 residues. The V and J ends lost 3 bases and 1 base respectively, with 10 bases between them. From germline, CDR1 is DFQATT and CDR2 SNEGSKA (reference sequence). The CDR3: CSARIGESNQPQHF. In nucleotides, the CDR3 is TGCAGTGCTAGGATTGGGGAGAGCAATCAGCCCCAGCATTTT.

The table lists this clonotype with many counts. The V call is TRBV20-1, the J call TRBJ1-5, with 7 bases fitting TRBD1. V lost 1 base and J lost 6; bases outside the gene matches: 6. The germline V gene has CDR1 DFQATT and CDR2 SNEGSKA (reference sequence). The CDR3 has 14 amino acids. This chain's CDR3 is CSARVVTGSQPQHF. The DNA for the CDR3 is TGCAGTGCTAGAGTCGTGACAGGGTCTCAGCCCCAGCATTTT.

V and J are TRBV24-1 and TRBJ1-5; unclear D gene. This CDR3 region has 14 residues. Germline V CDR1 and CDR2: KGHDR, SFDVKD. V was pared by 3 bases and J by 0 bases, with 5 bases between. For the CDR3, the DNA is TGTGCCACCAGTGATCAAAGTAGCAATCAGCCCCAGCATTTT. Translated: CATSDQSSNQPQHF.

CDR3: CASSRPAVADTQYF. CDR3 sequence (DNA): TGTGCCAGCAGTCGCCCCGCAGTAGCAGATACGCAGTATTTT. The gene calls are TRBV28 and TRBJ2-3; the D is unclear. V was trimmed by 5 bases and J by 4 bases, leaving 13 bases between them. Germline values: CDR1 MDHEN, CDR2 SYDVKM. The CDR3 totals 14 residues.

The DNA of the CDR3 is TGCGCCAGCAGCCAAGTGGGGGGTGGCTCCCAAGAGACCCAGTACTTC. This codes for CASSQVGGGSQETQYF. The rearrangement uses TRBV4-1 and TRBJ2-5; possible D gene TRBD2, 6 bases. The V end was cut by 1 base, the J end by 1 base, with 13 bases between. Germline V CDR1 and CDR2: MGHRA, YSYEKL. CDR3 length equals 16 residues.

For this clonotype: A much more abundant neighbour one base away suggests this may be a read error. This chain links TRBV20-1 with TRBJ1-5; D possibly corresponds to TRBD1 (5 bases). V dropped 5 bases and J dropped 3 bases, with 11 bases sitting between them. The germline CDR1 and CDR2 sequences are DFQATT and SNEGSKA (reference sequence). This CDR3 is built from 13 residues. The CDR3 reads CSAGTENNQPQHF. The CDR3 DNA follows: TGCAGTGCTGGGACGGAGAACAATCAGCCCCAGCATTTT.

This clonotype was seen more than once but under ten times. V usage is TRBV12-3 or TRBV12-4 and J usage is TRBJ1-5, with D possibly being TRBD1 (5 bases). With 6 bases removed from V and 6 bases from J, the gap between germline ends came to 15 bases. The CDR3 runs 14 residues. The CDR3 region is CASSEGPGGQPQHF. The CDR3 coding sequence is TGTGCCAGCAGCGAGGGACCGGGAGGTCAGCCCCAGCATTTT.

The sample holds a few counts of this clonotype. The genes are TRBV4-3 and TRBJ2-3; D remains unclear. The length of the CDR3 is 15 residues. V lost 0 bases and J lost 6, with 13 bases in between. In germline, CDR1 is LGHNA, CDR2 YSLEER. The chain's CDR3 is CASSQEQEFADTQYF. The CDR3 coding sequence is TGCGCCAGCAGCCAAGAACAAGAGTTCGCGGATACGCAGTATTTT.

The chain couples TRBV7-2 to TRBJ2-3; a possible D gene is TRBD2 (6 bases). V was shortened by 5 bases and J by 6 bases, with 18 bases between the two germline ends. Germline V gives CDR1 SGHTA, CDR2 FQGNSA. The CDR3 sequence is 15 residues long. CDR3 amino acids: CASSQSSERTDTQYF. The CDR3 DNA is TGTGCCAGCAGCCAATCTAGCGAAAGGACGGATACGCAGTATTTT.

This clonotype has only a few counts. V and J are TRBV20-1 and TRBJ1-6; maybe TRBD1 (6 bases). V lost 1 base and J 7 bases, leaving 14 bases between the germline ends. Germline loops: CDR1 DFQATT, CDR2 SNEGSKA (reference sequence). The CDR3 covers 15 residues. The CDR3 is CSARALQGPNSPLHF. CDR3 sequence (DNA): TGCAGTGCTAGAGCCCTACAGGGACCCAATTCACCCCTCCACTTT.

This clonotype has at least ten counts. The chain combines TRBV5-6 with TRBJ1-1, with TRBD1 as a possible D gene (5 bases). CDR1 is SGHDT, CDR2 YYEEEE, per germline. V was pared by 4 bases and J by 8 bases, with 12 bases between. The CDR3 totals 12 residues. CDR3: CASSLGAHEAFF. As DNA, the CDR3 is TGTGCCAGCAGCCTTGGGGCACACGAAGCTTTCTTT.

The chain recombines TRBV7-9 with TRBJ2-1; D possibly uses TRBD1 or TRBD2 (5 bases each). Germline lookup yields CDR1 SEHNR and CDR2 FQNEAQ (reference sequence). The V end lost 4 bases, the J end lost 5 bases, and 12 bases lay between the germline ends. This CDR3 has 14 amino acids. The CDR3 nucleotides read TGTGCCAGCAGCTCTTCCGGGACCCACAATGAGCAGTTCTTC. It specifies CASSSSGTHNEQFF.

The V gene is TRBV20-1, the J gene TRBJ2-2; D is tentatively TRBD1 or TRBD2 (5 bases each). The CDR3 spans 14 residues. Between the trimmed V and J ends, which lost 5 bases and 0 bases, there was a span of 10 bases. Germline loops: CDR1 DFQATT, CDR2 SNEGSKA (reference sequence). This CDR3 reads CSAPGTANTGELFF. The CDR3 DNA is TGCAGTGCTCCCGGGACGGCGAACACCGGGGAGCTGTTTTTT.

This clonotype was observed many times. V and J are TRBV18 and TRBJ1-1; no firm D call. This CDR3 has 12 residues. Looked up from germline, CDR1 is KGHSH and CDR2 is LQKENI. V lost 8 bases and J 5 bases, leaving 12 bases between the germline ends. CDR3 coding DNA: TGTGCCAGCAGCCCCTGGGGTACTGAAGCTTTCTTT. Its protein is CASSPWGTEAFF.

There are a few counts of this clonotype. V usage is TRBV27 and J usage is TRBJ1-5; 10 bases are a match to TRBD1. The CDR3 sequence is 15 residues long. V was pared by 1 base and J by 6 bases, with 3 bases of the junction left unmatched. Germline-derived CDR1 and CDR2 are MNHEY and SMNVEV (reference sequence). CDR3 DNA sequence: TGTGCCAGCAGTTTATGGGGGACAGGGGTTCAGCCCCAGCATTTT. Its translation is CASSLWGTGVQPQHF.

On this clonotype itself: A single base separates this from a much larger clone, so it may be a read error. This chain joins TRBV28 and TRBJ1-1, with D possibly TRBD1 on 5 matching bases. With 4 bases removed from V and 5 bases from J, the gap between germline ends came to 17 bases. Germline V gives CDR1 MDHEN, CDR2 SYDVKM. CDR3 size: 15 residues. The CDR3: CASSSGERTRTEAFF. As DNA, the CDR3 is TGTGCCAGCAGTTCGGGGGAGAGGACGCGGACTGAAGCTTTCTTT.

This clonotype showed up many times. The gene calls are TRBV13 and TRBJ2-3; 14 bases match TRBD2. After removal of 5 bases from V and 7 bases from J, the junction contained 5 bases not matched to a gene. Germline V gene data show CDR1 as PRHDT and CDR2 as FYEKMQ (reference sequence). The CDR3 spans 15 residues. CDR3 residues: CASSTRLAGGHTQYF. The DNA for the CDR3 is TGTGCCAGCAGCACCCGACTAGCGGGGGGGCATACGCAGTATTTT.

This clonotype came up many times. One end of the junction is discordant with germline, which a read error may explain. V is TRBV20-1 and J is TRBJ1-1, with TRBD1 matching over 11 bases. The CDR3 is 13 amino acids. Germline V gives CDR1 DFQATT, CDR2 SNEGSKA (reference sequence). This CDR3 is CSARGQGAGEAFF. The CDR3 coding sequence is TGCAGTGCCAGAGGACAGGGGGCAGGTGAAGCTTTCTTT.

This clonotype was picked up many times. The V call is TRBV20-1, the J call TRBJ1-2, with D possibly TRBD1 on 5 matching bases. CDR3 length equals 14 residues. V lost 3 bases to trimming and J lost 5 bases, with 16 bases between them. The germline V gene encodes CDR1 DFQATT and CDR2 SNEGSKA (reference sequence). The CDR3 DNA reads TGCAGTGCTAGCCCGGGACCGCCCCCGTATGGCTACACCTTC. This codes for CSASPGPPPYGYTF.

The chain is built from TRBV7-2 and TRBJ2-5, with 10 nucleotides matching TRBD2. Germline V gene sequence: CDR1 SGHTA, CDR2 FQGNSA. V was clipped by 1 base and J by 3 bases; unmatched bases: 5. This CDR3 has 16 amino acids. The CDR3, as DNA: TGTGCCAGCAGCTTAGGGACTAGCGGAAAGGAAGAGACCCAGTACTTC. This sequence encodes CASSLGTSGKEETQYF.

This clonotype was picked up many times. The rearrangement uses TRBV29-1 and TRBJ2-7; D possibly corresponds to TRBD1 (6 bases). This CDR3 contains 14 residues. The germline V gene encodes CDR1 SQVTM and CDR2 ANQGSEA. Trimming cost V 5 bases and J 0 bases, with 14 bases left between them. This CDR3 reads CSVSGVIGSYEQYV. The DNA for the CDR3 is TGCAGCGTTTCAGGGGTTATCGGCTCCTACGAGCAGTACGTC.